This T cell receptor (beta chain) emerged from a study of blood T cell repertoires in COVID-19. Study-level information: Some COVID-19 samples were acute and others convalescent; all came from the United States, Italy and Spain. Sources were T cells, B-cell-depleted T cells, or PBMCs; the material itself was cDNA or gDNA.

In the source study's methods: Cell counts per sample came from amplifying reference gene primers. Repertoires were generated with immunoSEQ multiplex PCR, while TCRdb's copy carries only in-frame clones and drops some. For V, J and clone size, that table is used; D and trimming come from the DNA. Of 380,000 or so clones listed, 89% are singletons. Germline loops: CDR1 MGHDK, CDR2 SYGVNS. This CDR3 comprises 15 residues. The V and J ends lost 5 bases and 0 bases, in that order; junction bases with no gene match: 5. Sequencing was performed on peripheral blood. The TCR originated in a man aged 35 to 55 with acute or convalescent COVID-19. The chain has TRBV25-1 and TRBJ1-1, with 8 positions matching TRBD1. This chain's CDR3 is CASSLRTGMNTEAFF. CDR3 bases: TGTGCCAGCAGTCTCCGGACAGGGATGAACACTGAAGCTTTCTTT.